This T cell receptor (beta chain) was identified in a study of T cell repertoires in cytomegalovirus infection. MiXCR, applied by TCRdb to the reads, yields one record per CDR3 protein. The sample has some 150,000 distinct CDR3 sequences, 23% seen once. Germline V gene lookup returns CDR1 DFQATT and CDR2 SNEGSKA (reference sequence). V was cut by 3 bases and J by 2 bases, with 14 bases left in between. This CDR3 comprises 14 residues. What was sequenced was PBMCs. The chain joins TRBV20-1 to TRBJ2-7; no clear D gene. The clonotype was recovered from a human donor in good health (CMV status not recorded). Some clones in this sample may be carry-over from other donors' samples. CDR3 sequence: CSASGFFGTYEQYF. The CDR3 region has the DNA TGCAGTGCTAGCGGGTTCTTTGGCACCTACGAGCAGTACTTC.